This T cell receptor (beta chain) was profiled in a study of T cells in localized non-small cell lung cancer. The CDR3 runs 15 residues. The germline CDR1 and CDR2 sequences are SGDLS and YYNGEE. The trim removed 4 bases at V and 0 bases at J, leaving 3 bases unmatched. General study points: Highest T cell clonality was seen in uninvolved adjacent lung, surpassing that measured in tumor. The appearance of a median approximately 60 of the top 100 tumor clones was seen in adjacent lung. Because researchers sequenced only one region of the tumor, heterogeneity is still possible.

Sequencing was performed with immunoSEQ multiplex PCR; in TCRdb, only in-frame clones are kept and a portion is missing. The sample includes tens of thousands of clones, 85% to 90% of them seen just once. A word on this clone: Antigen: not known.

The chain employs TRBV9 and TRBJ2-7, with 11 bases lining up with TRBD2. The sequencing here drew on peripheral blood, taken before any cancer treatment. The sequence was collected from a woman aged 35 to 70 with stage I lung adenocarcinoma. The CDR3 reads CASSPTSGGSYEQYF. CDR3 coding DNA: TGTGCCAGCAGCCCAACTAGCGGGGGCTCCTACGAGCAGTACTTC.